Below are 22 T cell receptor beta chains sequenced from a single sample in a study of tumor and adjacent non-tumor tissue in lung cancer. No cell sorting was done before RNA was extracted from the tissue. Distant lung tissue was collected more than 3 cm away from the tumor edge. A modified ARM-PCR protocol with three rounds of nested PCR amplified TCRbeta. Using its own MiXCR run on the multiplex PCR reads, TCRdb lists one record per CDR3 protein. The sample lists 43,000 or so distinct CDR3 sequences; about three fifths were seen once. The sequenced sample was distant non-tumor lung tissue. The origin of the receptors is a man aged 45-65 years with non-small cell lung cancer.

In nucleotides, the CDR3 is TGTGCCAGCAGCTTAGATTTAGGGGGAGCCTACGAAAAACTGTTTTTT. Its translation is CASSLDLGGAYEKLFF. The chain uses TRBV7-8 and TRBJ1-4, with D maybe TRBD1 (6 bases). Trimming removed 1 base from V and 8 bases from J, with 17 bases in between. Germline V gene lookup returns CDR1 SGHVS and CDR2 FQNEAQ. This CDR3 comprises 16 residues. Together with reference TRBV7-8 and TRBJ1-4, the CDR3 gives the full variable domain: GAGVSQSPRYKVAKRGQDVALRCDPISGHVSLFWYQQALGQGPEFLTYFQNEAQLDKSGLPSDRFFAERPEGSVSTLKIQRTQQEDSAVYLCASSLDLGGAYEKLFFGSGTQLSVL.

The sample holds many counts of this clonotype. The rearrangement uses TRBV10-3 and TRBJ2-5; TRBD2 is a possible D gene (6 bases). The CDR3 is 14 amino acids. Trimming left V 6 bases short and J 3 bases short, with 14 bases between. Germline CDR1 reads ENHRY; CDR2 reads SYGVKD. DNA of the CDR3: TGTGCCATCAGCCTGGGACTCCTAAAAGAGACCCAGTACTTC. This codes for CAISLGLLKETQYF.

This clonotype appeared many times. This chain joins TRBV5-5 and TRBJ2-7, with 9 positions matching TRBD2. This CDR3 has 16 residues. The V segment lost 0 bases and the J segment 3 bases; nucleotides outside the gene matches: 7. Germline CDR1 SGHKS, CDR2 YYEKEE (reference sequence). CDR3 bases: TGTGCCAGCAGCTTGGTCTCCCAAGCGGGGGGCTACGAGCAGTACTTC. This encodes CASSLVSQAGGYEQYF.

There are many counts of this clonotype. The chain employs TRBV6-5 and TRBJ2-6, with a possible D match to TRBD2 (7 bases). CDR3 length: 17 residues. Germline assignment: CDR1 MNHEY and CDR2 SVGAGI. The germline V and J ends were trimmed by 5 bases and 1 base, with 15 bases remaining between them. Here the CDR3 DNA reads TGTGCCAGCAGTCGCGGGGGCGACAGTTCTGGGGCCAACGTCCTGACTTTC. Its translation is CASSRGGDSSGANVLTF.

The V and J genes are TRBV28 and TRBJ1-5; 9 nucleotides agree with TRBD1. J lost 1 base, V lost 3 bases, and 7 bases had no gene match. The germline CDR1 and CDR2 sequences are MDHEN and SYDVKM. The CDR3 totals 17 residues. In DNA form, the CDR3 reads TGTGCCAGCAGTTTGCAACGGGGACAGGGCAGCAATCAGCCCCAGCATTTT. It codes for CASSLQRGQGSNQPQHF.

The rearrangement links TRBV29-1 to TRBJ2-5, with 11 bases that match TRBD2. The V gene's germline CDR1 is SQVTM and CDR2 ANQGSEA. The CDR3 is made up of 15 amino acids. V was clipped by 4 bases and J by 6 bases; unmatched bases: 10. The CDR3 DNA is TGCAGCGTTGGGAGTAGCGGGGGGGCCCTAAAGACCCAGTACTTC. Encoded protein: CSVGSSGGALKTQYF.

Comment on this clonotype: The junction and the germline gene differ at one end; a read error may be behind it. V and J are TRBV20-1 and TRBJ1-1; D call uncertain. The germline CDR1 and CDR2 sequences are DFQATT and SNEGSKA (reference sequence). The CDR3 extends over 13 amino acids. CDR3 protein: CSVRQWENTEGFF. CDR3 sequence (DNA): TGCAGTGTTCGCCAATGGGAGAACACTGAAGGTTTCTTT.

On this clonotype itself: A junction boundary mismatches the germline segment, possibly from a read error. The chain links TRBV5-6 to TRBJ1-5; D unclear. This CDR3 region has 16 residues. Per germline, CDR1 SGHDT and CDR2 YYEEEE. CDR3 sequence: CASSPGGQVFNQPRHF. CDR3 DNA sequence: TGTGCCAGCAGCCCTGGAGGGCAGGTCTTCAATCAGCCCCGGCATTTT. Full variable domain (outside the CDR3, taken from reference TRBV5-6 and TRBJ1-5): DAGVTQSPTHLIKTRGQQVTLRCSPKSGHDTVSWYQQALGQGPQFIFQYYEEEERQRGNFPDRFSGHQFPNYSSELNVNALLLGDSALYLCASSPGGQVFNQPRHFGDGTRLSIL.

Worth noting for this clonotype: At one end the junction does not follow the germline gene, possibly because of a read error. This rearrangement joins TRBV24-1 to TRBJ2-7; D is undetermined. Germline V gene lookup returns CDR1 KGHDR and CDR2 SFDVKD. The CDR3 totals 14 residues. CDR3 nucleotides: TGTACCACCAATGATTCCAGTAAAGCCTACGAGCAGTACTTC. Translated: CTTNDSSKAYEQYF.

The table lists this clonotype with a few counts. This sequence joins TRBV25-1 and TRBJ2-5; D possibly corresponds to TRBD2 (7 bases). V was shortened by 0 bases and J by 1 base, with 15 bases between the two germline ends. Per germline, CDR1 MGHDK and CDR2 SYGVNS. The CDR3 runs 17 residues. CDR3 region: CASSEYGTGRVQETQYF. As DNA, the CDR3 is TGTGCCAGCAGTGAATATGGTACAGGGAGGGTCCAAGAGACCCAGTACTTC.

Worth noting for this clonotype: A clone one base away is much larger, so this may be a read error. The J gene is TRBJ1-2, the V gene TRBV6-1; D gene ambiguous. Germline V CDR1 and CDR2: MNHNS, SASEGT. This CDR3 region has 15 residues. The CDR3 reads CTSSEFPSGNYGYTF. DNA of the CDR3: TGTACCAGCAGTGAGTTCCCCAGTGGCAACTATGGCTACACCTTC.

Of note for this clonotype: At one of its ends the junction is not consistent with the germline gene, which may arise from a read error. The CDR3 loop reads CASSRYGYTEAFF. The CDR3 DNA is TGTGCTAGTAGTCGATACGGGTACACTGAAGCTTTCTTT. This chain connects TRBV19 to TRBJ1-1; no firm D call. This CDR3 contains 13 residues. Germline CDR1 LNHDA, CDR2 SQIVND (reference sequence).

This clonotype was counted a single time. An end of the junction differs from the germline gene, which may be a read error. The chain employs TRBV4-1 and TRBJ2-5; a possible D gene is TRBD2 (6 bases). Germline-derived CDR1 and CDR2 are MGHRA and YSYEKL. The CDR3 contains 16 residues. Here the CDR3 reads CASSHDLRGFSETQYF. CDR3 nucleotides: TGCGCCAGCAGCCATGATCTGCGGGGATTTTCAGAGACCCAATACTTC.

This clonotype qualifies as large. The chain recombines TRBV5-4 with TRBJ2-1, with 7 bases identical to TRBD2. Germline assignment: CDR1 SGHNT and CDR2 YYREEE (reference sequence). Trimming took 3 bases from V and 7 from J; bases not matched to a gene: 7. This CDR3 comprises 14 residues. The CDR3 spells CASSSGTTGNEQFF. Here the CDR3 DNA reads TGTGCCAGCAGCTCCGGGACTACTGGGAATGAGCAGTTCTTC.

About this clonotype itself: This likely comes from a read error, as the CDR3 has no conserved phenylalanine or tryptophan at its end. The chain combines TRBV29-1 with TRBJ2-2; 7 nucleotides line up with TRBD2. The CDR3 consists of 15 residues. The germline V gene has CDR1 SQVTM and CDR2 ANQGSEA. As DNA, the CDR3 is TGCAGCGTTGATTCTGGGGGAGGGAACACCGGGGATCTGTTTTCT. As protein: CSVDSGGGNTGDLFS.

There are a few counts of this clonotype. One end of the junction fails to match germline, which may point to a read error. The chain employs TRBV28 and TRBJ2-7; D ambiguous. The CDR3 has 14 amino acids. Germline V gene sequence: CDR1 MDHEN, CDR2 SYDVKM. CDR3 region: CTSSRHDLGYEQYF. The CDR3 nucleotides read TGTACCAGCAGTAGGCACGACCTGGGCTACGAGCAGTACTTC.

The rearrangement links TRBV29-1 to TRBJ1-1; D may be TRBD1 (5 bases). V lost 7 bases, J lost 4 bases, and 16 bases lay in between. The CDR3 totals 13 residues. Per germline, CDR1 SQVTM and CDR2 ANQGSEA. In DNA, the CDR3 is TGCAGCGCTGTAGGGGATTTCGGCACTGAAGCTTTCTTT. Protein product: CSAVGDFGTEAFF.

Turning to this clonotype: The junction and the germline gene differ at one end; a read error may be behind it. V is TRBV4-2 and J is TRBJ1-1; 12 nucleotides match TRBD1. There are 16 residues in the CDR3. The germline V gene encodes CDR1 LGHNA and CDR2 YNFKEQ. The CDR3 here is CVSSQGTGTGGTKAFF. Written as DNA, the CDR3 is TGTGTCAGCAGCCAAGGTACCGGGACAGGGGGCACTAAAGCTTTCTTT.

There are a few counts of this clonotype. This clone may be a read error of a much larger clone one base away. The J gene is TRBJ2-5, the V gene TRBV10-2; D possibly uses TRBD1 or TRBD2 (5 bases each). This CDR3 spans 13 amino acids. V gave up 5 bases and J gave up 2 bases, with 9 bases separating them. The germline V gene has CDR1 WSHSY and CDR2 SAAADI. The CDR3 region is CASSRGRQETQYF. CDR3 nucleotide sequence: TGCGCCAGCAGTAGGGGACGGCAAGAGACCCAGTACTTC.

As to this clonotype: A much larger clone differs by one base, so this may be a read error. The chain couples TRBV5-6 to TRBJ1-2; 7 nucleotides agree with TRBD1. The CDR3 sequence is 14 residues long. CDR1 and CDR2 from the germline V gene are SGHDT and YYEEEE. For the CDR3, the DNA is TGTGTCAGCAGCTATCCGGGACAGAACTATGGCTACACCTTC. Translated: CVSSYPGQNYGYTF.

There are a few counts of this clonotype. The J gene is TRBJ1-5, the V gene TRBV20-1; tentative D call: TRBD1 (5 bases). Germline V CDR1 and CDR2: DFQATT, SNEGSKA (reference sequence). CDR3 length: 13 residues. V was shortened by 0 bases and J by 5 bases, with 8 bases between the two germline ends. CDR3 DNA: TGCAGTGCTAGAGATCAGGGAGATCAGCCCCAGCATTTT. Amino acids: CSARDQGDQPQHF.

The table lists this clonotype with many counts. Here the CDR3 reads CASSQDGAGEGPQHF. The CDR3 nucleotides are TGCGCCAGCAGCCAAGATGGGGCAGGGGAGGGGCCCCAGCATTTT. The rearrangement uses TRBV4-1 and TRBJ1-5; the D gene is possibly TRBD1 (6 bases). The CDR3 sequence is 15 residues long. Trimming removed 0 bases from V and 9 bases from J, with 15 bases in between. Per germline, CDR1 MGHRA and CDR2 YSYEKL.